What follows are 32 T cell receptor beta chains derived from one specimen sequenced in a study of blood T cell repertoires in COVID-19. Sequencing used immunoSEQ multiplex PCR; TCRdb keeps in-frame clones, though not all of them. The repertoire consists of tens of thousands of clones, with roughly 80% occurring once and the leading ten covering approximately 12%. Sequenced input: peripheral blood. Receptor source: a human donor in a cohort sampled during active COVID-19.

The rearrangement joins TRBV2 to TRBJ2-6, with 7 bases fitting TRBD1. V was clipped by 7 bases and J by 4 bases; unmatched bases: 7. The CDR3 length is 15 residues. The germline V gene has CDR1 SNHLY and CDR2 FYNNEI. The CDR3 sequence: CASTEGGAGANVLTF. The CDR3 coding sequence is TGTGCCAGCACCGAAGGGGGCGCGGGGGCCAACGTCCTGACTTTC.

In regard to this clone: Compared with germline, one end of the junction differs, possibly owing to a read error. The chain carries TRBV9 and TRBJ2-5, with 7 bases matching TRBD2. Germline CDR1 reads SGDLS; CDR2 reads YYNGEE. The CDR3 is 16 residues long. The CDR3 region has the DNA TGTGCCAGCAGCGTAGGCCCAAAGGGCGGGAGAGAGGCCCAGTACTTC. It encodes CASSVGPKGGREAQYF.

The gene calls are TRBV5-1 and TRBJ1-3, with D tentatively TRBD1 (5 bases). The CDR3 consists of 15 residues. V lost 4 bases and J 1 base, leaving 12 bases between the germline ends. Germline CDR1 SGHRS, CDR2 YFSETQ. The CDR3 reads CASSTDTNSGNTIYF. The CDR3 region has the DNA TGCGCCAGCAGCACGGACACCAATTCTGGAAACACCATATATTTT.

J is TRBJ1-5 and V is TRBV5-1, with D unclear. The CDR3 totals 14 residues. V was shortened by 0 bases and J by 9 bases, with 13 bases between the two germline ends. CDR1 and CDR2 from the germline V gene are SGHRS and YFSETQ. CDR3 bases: TGCGCCAGCAGCTTGGGTGGCCGCGGTGGGCCCCAGCATTTT. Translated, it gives CASSLGGRGGPQHF.

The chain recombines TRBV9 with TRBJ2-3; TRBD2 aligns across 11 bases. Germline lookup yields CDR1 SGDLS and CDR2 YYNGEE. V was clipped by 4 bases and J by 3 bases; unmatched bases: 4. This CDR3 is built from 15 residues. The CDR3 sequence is CASSLSSGRTDTQYF. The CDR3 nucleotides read TGTGCCAGCAGCCTCTCTAGCGGGAGGACAGATACGCAGTATTTT.

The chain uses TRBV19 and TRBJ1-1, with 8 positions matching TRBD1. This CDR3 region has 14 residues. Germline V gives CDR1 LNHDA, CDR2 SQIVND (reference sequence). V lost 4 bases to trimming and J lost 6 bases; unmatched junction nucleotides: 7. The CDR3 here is CASSTTRGRAEAFF. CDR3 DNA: TGTGCCAGTAGTACCACCAGGGGGCGAGCTGAAGCTTTCTTT.

CDR3 region: CASSLAGLSIQYF. CDR3 nucleotide sequence: TGCGCCAGCAGCTTGGCTGGGCTGAGCATTCAGTACTTC. This rearrangement joins TRBV5-1 to TRBJ2-4; no clear D. V gave up 0 bases and J gave up 9 bases, with 10 bases separating them. The CDR3 is 13 residues long. Germline V gives CDR1 SGHRS, CDR2 YFSETQ.

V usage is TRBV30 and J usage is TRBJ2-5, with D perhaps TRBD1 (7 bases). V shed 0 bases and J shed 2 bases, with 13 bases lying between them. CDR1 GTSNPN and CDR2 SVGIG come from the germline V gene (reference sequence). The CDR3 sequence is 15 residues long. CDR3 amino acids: CAWSVQGRTQETQYF. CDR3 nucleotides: TGTGCCTGGAGTGTACAGGGGAGGACTCAAGAGACCCAGTACTTC.

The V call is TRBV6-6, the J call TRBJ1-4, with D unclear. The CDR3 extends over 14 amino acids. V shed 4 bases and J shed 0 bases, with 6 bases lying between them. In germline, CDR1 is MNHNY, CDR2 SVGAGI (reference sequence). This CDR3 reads CASSFRTTNEKLFF. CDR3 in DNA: TGTGCCAGCAGTTTCAGGACAACTAATGAAAAACTGTTTTTT.

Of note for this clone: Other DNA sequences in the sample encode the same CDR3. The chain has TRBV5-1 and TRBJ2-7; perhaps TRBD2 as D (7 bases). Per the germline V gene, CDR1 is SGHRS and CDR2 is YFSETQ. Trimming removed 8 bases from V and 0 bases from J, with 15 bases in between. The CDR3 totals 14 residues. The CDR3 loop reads CASRGGPGSYEQYF. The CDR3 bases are TGCGCCAGTAGGGGGGGGCCGGGCTCCTACGAGCAGTACTTC.

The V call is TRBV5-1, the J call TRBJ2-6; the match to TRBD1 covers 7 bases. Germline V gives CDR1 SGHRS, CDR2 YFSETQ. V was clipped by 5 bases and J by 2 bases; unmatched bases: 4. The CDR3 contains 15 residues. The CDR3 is CASSQGGTGANVLTF. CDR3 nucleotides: TGCGCCAGCAGTCAAGGGGGCACTGGGGCCAACGTCCTGACTTTC.

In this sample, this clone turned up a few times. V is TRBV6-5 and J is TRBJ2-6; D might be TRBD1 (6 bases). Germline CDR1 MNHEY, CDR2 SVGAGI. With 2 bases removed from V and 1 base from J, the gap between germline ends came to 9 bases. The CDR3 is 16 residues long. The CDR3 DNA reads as TGTGCCAGCAGTTACGGGCAGGGGTCTGGGGCCAACGTCCTGACTTTC. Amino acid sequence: CASSYGQGSGANVLTF.

CDR3 sequence: CASSLERSTHEQYF. In DNA, the CDR3 is TGTGCCAGCAGCTTAGAGCGGAGTACACACGAGCAGTACTTC. The chain employs TRBV7-8 and TRBJ2-7; D may be TRBD2 (5 bases). Per germline, CDR1 SGHVS and CDR2 FQNEAQ. The CDR3 spans 14 residues. V lost 1 base and J 5 bases, leaving 12 bases between the germline ends. The complete variable domain, with remaining parts taken from reference TRBV7-8 and TRBJ2-7, reads GAGVSQSPRYKVAKRGQDVALRCDPISGHVSLFWYQQALGQGPEFLTYFQNEAQLDKSGLPSDRFFAERPEGSVSTLKIQRTQQEDSAVYLCASSLERSTHEQYFGPGTRLTVT.

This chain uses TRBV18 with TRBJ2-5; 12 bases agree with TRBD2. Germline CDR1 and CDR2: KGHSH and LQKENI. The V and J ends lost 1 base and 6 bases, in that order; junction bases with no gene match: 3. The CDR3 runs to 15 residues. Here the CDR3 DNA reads TGTGCCAGCTCACCACGACTAGCGGGAGAACAGACCCAGTACTTC. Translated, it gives CASSPRLAGEQTQYF.

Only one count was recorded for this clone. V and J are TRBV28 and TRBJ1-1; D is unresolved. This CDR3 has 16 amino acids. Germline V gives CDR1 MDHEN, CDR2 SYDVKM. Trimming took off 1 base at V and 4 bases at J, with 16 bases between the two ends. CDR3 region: CASSLSPPARGTEAFF. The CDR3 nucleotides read TGTGCCAGCAGTTTATCTCCACCCGCCCGGGGCACTGAAGCTTTCTTT.

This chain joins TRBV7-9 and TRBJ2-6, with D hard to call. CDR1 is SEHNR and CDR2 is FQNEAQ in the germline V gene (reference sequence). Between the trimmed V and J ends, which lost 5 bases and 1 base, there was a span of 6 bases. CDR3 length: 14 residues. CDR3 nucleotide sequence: TGTGCCAGCAGCCTCTCTTCTGGGGCCAACGTCCTGACTTTC. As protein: CASSLSSGANVLTF.

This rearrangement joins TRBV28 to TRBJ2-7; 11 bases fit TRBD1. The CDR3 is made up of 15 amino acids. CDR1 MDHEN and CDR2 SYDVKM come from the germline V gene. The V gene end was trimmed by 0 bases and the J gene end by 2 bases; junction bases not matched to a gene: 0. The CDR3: CASSLWGQGAYEQYF. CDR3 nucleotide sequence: TGTGCCAGCAGTTTATGGGGACAGGGGGCCTACGAGCAGTACTTC. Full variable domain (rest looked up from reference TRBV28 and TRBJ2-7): DVKVTQSSRYLVKRTGEKVFLECVQDMDHENMFWYRQDPGLGLRLIYFSYDVKMKEKGDIPEGYSVSREKKERFSLILESASTNQTSMYLCASSLWGQGAYEQYFGPGTRLTVT.

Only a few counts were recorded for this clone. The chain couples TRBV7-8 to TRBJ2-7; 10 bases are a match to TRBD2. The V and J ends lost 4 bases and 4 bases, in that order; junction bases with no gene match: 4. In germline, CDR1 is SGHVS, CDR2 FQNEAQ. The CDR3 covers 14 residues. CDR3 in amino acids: CASSWTSGGYEQYF. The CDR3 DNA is TGTGCCAGCAGCTGGACTAGCGGAGGGTACGAGCAGTACTTC.

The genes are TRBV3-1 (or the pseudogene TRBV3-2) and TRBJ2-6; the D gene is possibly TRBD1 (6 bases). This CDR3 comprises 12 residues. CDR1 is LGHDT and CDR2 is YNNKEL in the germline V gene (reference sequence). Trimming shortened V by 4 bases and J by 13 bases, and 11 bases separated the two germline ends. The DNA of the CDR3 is TGTGCCAGCAGCCCCGTCGGACAGGTCCTGACTTTC. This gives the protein CASSPVGQVLTF.

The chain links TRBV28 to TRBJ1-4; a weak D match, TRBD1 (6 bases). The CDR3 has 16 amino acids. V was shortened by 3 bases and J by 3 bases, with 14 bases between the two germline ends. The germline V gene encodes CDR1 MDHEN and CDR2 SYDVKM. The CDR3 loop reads CASSLAGGASNEKLFF. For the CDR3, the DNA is TGTGCCAGCAGTTTGGCTGGGGGGGCTTCTAATGAAAAACTGTTTTTT.

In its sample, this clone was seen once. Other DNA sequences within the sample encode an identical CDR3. CDR3 residues: CASSLWTSGSQTDTQYF. CDR3 sequence (DNA): TGTGCCAGCAGTTTATGGACTAGCGGGAGTCAGACAGATACGCAGTATTTT. The V call is TRBV28, the J call TRBJ2-3, with 12 bases matching TRBD2. The CDR3 consists of 17 residues. Trimming cost V 0 bases and J 3 bases; bases outside gene matches: 4. The germline CDR1 and CDR2 sequences are MDHEN and SYDVKM.

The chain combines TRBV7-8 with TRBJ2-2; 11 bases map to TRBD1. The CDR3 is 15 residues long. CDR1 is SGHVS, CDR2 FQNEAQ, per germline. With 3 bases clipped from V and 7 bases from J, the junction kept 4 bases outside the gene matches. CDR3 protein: CASSFGQGAHGELFF. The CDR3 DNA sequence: TGTGCCAGCAGCTTCGGACAGGGGGCACACGGGGAGCTGTTTTTT.

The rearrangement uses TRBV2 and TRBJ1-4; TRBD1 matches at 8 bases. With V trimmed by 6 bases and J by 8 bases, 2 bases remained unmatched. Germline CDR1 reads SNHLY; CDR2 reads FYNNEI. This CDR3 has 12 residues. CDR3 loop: CASRRTGEKLFF. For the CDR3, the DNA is TGTGCCAGCAGGAGGACAGGGGAAAAACTGTTTTTT.

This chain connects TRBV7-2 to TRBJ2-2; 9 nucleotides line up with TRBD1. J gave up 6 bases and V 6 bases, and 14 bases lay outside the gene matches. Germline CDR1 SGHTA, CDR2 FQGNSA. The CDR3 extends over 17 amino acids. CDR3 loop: CASSPRLGQGLPGELFF. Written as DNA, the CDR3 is TGTGCCAGCAGTCCCAGATTGGGACAGGGACTCCCCGGGGAGCTGTTTTTT.

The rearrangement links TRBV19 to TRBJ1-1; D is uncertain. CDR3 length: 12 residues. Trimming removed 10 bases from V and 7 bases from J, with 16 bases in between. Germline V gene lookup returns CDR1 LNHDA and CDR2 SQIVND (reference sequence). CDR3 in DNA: TGTGCCACCGAGGGAGGTACTGATGAAGCTTTCTTT. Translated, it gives CATEGGTDEAFF.

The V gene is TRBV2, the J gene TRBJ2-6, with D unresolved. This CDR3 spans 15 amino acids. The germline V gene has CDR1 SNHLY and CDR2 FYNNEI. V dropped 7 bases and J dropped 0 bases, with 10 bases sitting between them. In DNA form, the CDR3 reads TGTGCCAGCAATTCGGCGGACTCTGGGGCCAACGTCCTGACTTTC. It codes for CASNSADSGANVLTF.

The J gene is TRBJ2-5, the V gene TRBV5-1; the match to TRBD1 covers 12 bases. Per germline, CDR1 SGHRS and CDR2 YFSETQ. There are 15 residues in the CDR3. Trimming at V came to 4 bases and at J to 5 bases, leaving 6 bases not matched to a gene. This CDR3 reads CASSGGTGGIETQYF. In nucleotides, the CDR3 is TGCGCCAGCAGCGGGGGGACAGGGGGCATCGAGACCCAGTACTTC.

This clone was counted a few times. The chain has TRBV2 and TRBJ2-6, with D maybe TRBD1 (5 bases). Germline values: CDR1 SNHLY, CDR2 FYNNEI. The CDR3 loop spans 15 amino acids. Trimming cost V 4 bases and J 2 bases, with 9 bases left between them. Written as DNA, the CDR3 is TGTGCCAGCAGTGGACCAGGGACTGGGGCCAACGTCCTGACTTTC. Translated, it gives CASSGPGTGANVLTF.

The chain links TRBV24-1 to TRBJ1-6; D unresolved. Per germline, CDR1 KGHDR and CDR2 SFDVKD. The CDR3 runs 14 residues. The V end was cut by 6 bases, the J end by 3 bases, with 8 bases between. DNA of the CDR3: TGTGCCACCAGTATGGGCGACTATAATTCACCCCTCCACTTT. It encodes CATSMGDYNSPLHF.

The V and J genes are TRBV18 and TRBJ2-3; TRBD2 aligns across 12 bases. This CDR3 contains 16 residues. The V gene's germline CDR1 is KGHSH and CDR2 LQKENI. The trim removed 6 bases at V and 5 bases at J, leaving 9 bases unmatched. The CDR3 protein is CASSFLAGGPQDTQYF. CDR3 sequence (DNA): TGTGCCAGCTCGTTTCTAGCGGGAGGGCCGCAAGATACGCAGTATTTT. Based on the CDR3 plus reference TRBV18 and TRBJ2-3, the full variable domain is NAGVMQNPRHLVRRRGQEARLRCSPMKGHSHVYWYRQLPEEGLKFMVYLQKENIIDESGMPKERFSAEFPKEGPSILRIQQVVRGDSAAYFCASSFLAGGPQDTQYFGPGTRLTVL.

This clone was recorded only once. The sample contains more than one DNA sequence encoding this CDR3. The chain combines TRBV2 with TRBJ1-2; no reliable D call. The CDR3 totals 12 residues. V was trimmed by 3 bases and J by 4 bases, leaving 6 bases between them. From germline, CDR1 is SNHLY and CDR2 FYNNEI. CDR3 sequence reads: CASSEMAYGYTF. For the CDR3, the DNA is TGTGCCAGCAGTGAGATGGCCTATGGCTACACCTTC.

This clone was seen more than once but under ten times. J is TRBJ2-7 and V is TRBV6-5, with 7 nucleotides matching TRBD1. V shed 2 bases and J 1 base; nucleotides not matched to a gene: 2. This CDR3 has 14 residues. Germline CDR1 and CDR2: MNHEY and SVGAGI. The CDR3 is CASSYRDRSYEQYF. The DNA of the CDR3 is TGTGCCAGCAGTTACCGGGACAGATCCTACGAGCAGTACTTC.